These 27 T cell receptor beta chains were sequenced from one sample in a study of T cells in Graves' hyperthyroidism and ophthalmopathy. It was RNA transcripts that yielded the amplified TCR beta CDR3 regions. The HTBI set primed first-round TCR CDR3 RT-PCR. One entry per CDR3 protein results from TCRdb running MiXCR on the multiplex PCR reads. This table has 550,000 to 600,000 distinct CDR3 sequences, over 15% appearing once. Sequencing was performed on blood. The source of these receptors is a young woman with Graves' hyperthyroidism.

In this sample, this clonotype turned up a few times. A clone one base away is much larger, so this may be a read error. This chain uses TRBV27 with TRBJ2-3; TRBD2 might be the D (6 bases). Germline-derived CDR1 and CDR2 are MNHEY and SMNVEV (reference sequence). Trimming took off 6 bases at V and 2 bases at J, with 15 bases between the two ends. There are 15 residues in the CDR3. Here the CDR3 DNA reads TGTGCCAGCAGCCGAACGGGACTTAACACAGATACGCAGTATTTT. Translating gives CASSRTGLNTDTQYF.

The V gene is TRBV6-5, the J gene TRBJ2-7; D possibly corresponds to TRBD1 (7 bases). Germline assignment: CDR1 MNHEY and CDR2 SVGAGI. V dropped 0 bases and J dropped 1 base, with 13 bases sitting between them. The CDR3 has 16 amino acids. CDR3 in DNA: TGTGCCAGCAGTTACTCCGGGGCAGGGGGGTCCTACGAGCAGTACTTC. It yields the protein CASSYSGAGGSYEQYF.

This clonotype has at least ten counts. The chain uses TRBV20-1 and TRBJ2-7; D call uncertain. Germline lookup yields CDR1 DFQATT and CDR2 SNEGSKA (reference sequence). This CDR3 has 14 amino acids. V gave up 4 bases and J gave up 2 bases, with 15 bases separating them. Here the CDR3 reads CSAIRRRAPYEQYF. The CDR3 DNA reads TGCAGTGCTATTAGGCGTAGGGCCCCCTACGAGCAGTACTTC.

V is TRBV19 and J is TRBJ2-3; 9 bases are shared with TRBD2. Germline V gives CDR1 LNHDA, CDR2 SQIVND (reference sequence). After removal of 3 bases from V and 0 bases from J, the junction contained 7 bases not matched to a gene. This CDR3 region has 17 residues. The chain's CDR3 is CASSIRASGASTDTQYF. The CDR3 DNA reads as TGTGCCAGTAGTATTCGGGCTAGCGGGGCAAGCACAGATACGCAGTATTTT.

This clonotype has at least ten counts. The chain couples TRBV18 to TRBJ2-7; D gene ambiguous. This CDR3 comprises 13 residues. The V gene lost 3 bases and the J gene lost 0 bases, with 6 bases spanning the gap. CDR1 and CDR2 (germline): KGHSH, LQKENI. The CDR3 DNA reads TGTGCCAGCTCACCGGTCAGCTCCTACGAGCAGTACTTC. It yields the protein CASSPVSSYEQYF.

A word on this clonotype: One end of the junction is discordant with germline, which a read error may explain. This chain uses TRBV5-1 with TRBJ2-7, with D perhaps matching TRBD1 (6 bases). Per germline, CDR1 SGHRS and CDR2 YFSETQ. The CDR3 consists of 14 residues. The CDR3 sequence: CASSTDSSSTERYF. The CDR3 DNA reads as TGCGCCAGCAGCACGGACAGTTCCTCTACGGAGCGGTACTTC.

Points on this clonotype: This clone may be a read error of a much larger clone one base away. The V call is TRBV30, the J call TRBJ2-7; no clear D. The J call is in doubt because the DNA end fits TRBJ2-1 better. This CDR3 has 12 residues. Germline CDR1 is GTSNPN and CDR2 is SVGIG (reference sequence). This CDR3 is CAWRGFSYEQFF. The DNA of the CDR3 is TGTGCCTGGAGGGGTTTCTCCTACGAGCAGTTCTTC.

This clonotype appeared many times. V is TRBV13 and J is TRBJ2-1; unclear D gene. Trimming took off 0 bases at V and 6 bases at J, with 12 bases between the two ends. This CDR3 contains 15 residues. Germline CDR1 reads PRHDT; CDR2 reads FYEKMQ (reference sequence). In DNA, the CDR3 is TGTGCCAGCAGCTTAGGGGTACTAAGAGTCAATGAGCAGTTCTTC. It specifies CASSLGVLRVNEQFF. Drawing the rest from reference TRBV13 and TRBJ2-1, the complete variable domain is AAGVIQSPRHLIKEKRETATLKCYPIPRHDTVYWYQQGPGQDPQFLISFYEKMQSDKGSIPDRFSAQQFSDYHSELNMSSLELGDSALYFCASSLGVLRVNEQFFGPGTRLTVL.

This clonotype was detected many times. The chain combines TRBV6-5 with TRBJ1-2; 7 bases are shared with TRBD1. With V trimmed by 2 bases and J by 8 bases, 14 bases remained unmatched. The germline V gene has CDR1 MNHEY and CDR2 SVGAGI. CDR3 length: 16 amino acids. CDR3 region: CASSYLGTDRAFGYTF. CDR3 DNA sequence: TGTGCCAGCAGTTACCTAGGAACCGACAGGGCTTTCGGCTACACCTTC.

This clonotype was detected ten times or more. The V gene is TRBV12-3 or TRBV12-4, the J gene TRBJ2-7; 7 bases are shared with TRBD1. The CDR3 runs 15 residues. Trimming took 3 bases from V and 2 from J; bases not matched to a gene: 7. CDR3 nucleotides: TGTGCCAGCAGTTTGACAGGGCCCTTAACCTACGAGCAGTACTTC. Translating it yields CASSLTGPLTYEQYF.

This clonotype was detected only a few times. V is TRBV3-1 and J is TRBJ1-5; a possible D gene is TRBD1 (5 bases). V was trimmed by 5 bases and J by 1 base, leaving 12 bases between them. The CDR3 spans 15 residues. Germline assignment: CDR1 LGHDT and CDR2 YNNKEL (reference sequence). The CDR3 is CASSKGLISNQPQHF. CDR3 bases: TGTGCCAGCAGCAAGGGGTTGATAAGCAATCAGCCCCAGCATTTT.

At least ten counts were recorded for this clonotype. In DNA, the CDR3 is TGTGCCAGCATCCAAACCGGGACTAGCTTCCACGAGCAGTACTTC. This translates into CASIQTGTSFHEQYF. This chain links TRBV7-9 with TRBJ2-7; 9 bases are a match to TRBD2. This CDR3 has 15 residues. CDR1 and CDR2 (germline): SEHNR, FQNEAQ (reference sequence). Trimming cost V 7 bases and J 5 bases; bases outside gene matches: 12. Combining the CDR3 with reference TRBV7-9 and TRBJ2-7 gives the whole variable domain DTGVSQNPRHKITKRGQNVTFRCDPISEHNRLYWYRQTLGQGPEFLTYFQNEAQLEKSRLLSDRFSAERPKGSFSTLEIQRTEQGDSAMYLCASIQTGTSFHEQYFGPGTRLTVT.

This clonotype was seen more than once but under ten times. V gene TRBV9 combines with J gene TRBJ2-4; D might be TRBD2 (5 bases). Per the germline V gene, CDR1 is SGDLS and CDR2 is YYNGEE. Trimming cost V 4 bases and J 7 bases, with 15 bases left between them. The CDR3 contains 14 residues. This chain's CDR3 is CASSSSGPGNIQYF. Here the CDR3 DNA reads TGTGCCAGCAGCTCAAGTGGCCCGGGGAACATTCAGTACTTC.

This clonotype came up many times. CDR3 protein: CASSIPDRGPETQYF. The CDR3 region has the DNA TGCGCCAGCAGCATACCGGACAGGGGGCCAGAGACCCAGTACTTC. The chain has TRBV5-1 and TRBJ2-5, with 11 bases identical to TRBD1. V gave up 4 bases and J gave up 4 bases; unmatched junction bases: 6. The length of the CDR3 is 15 residues. Germline CDR1 is SGHRS and CDR2 is YFSETQ.

The chain links TRBV29-1 to TRBJ2-3, with D possibly TRBD1 on 6 matching bases. The CDR3 is 14 amino acids. Trimming cost V 2 bases and J 3 bases, with 12 bases left between them. The germline V gene has CDR1 SQVTM and CDR2 ANQGSEA. In nucleotides, the CDR3 is TGCAGCGTTGAAAACGACAGGAAAACAGATACGCAGTATTTT. Translated, it gives CSVENDRKTDTQYF.

J is TRBJ2-7 and V is TRBV4-1; the D gene is possibly TRBD2 (7 bases). This CDR3 has 18 residues. V lost 3 bases and J 4 bases, leaving 25 bases between the germline ends. CDR1 is MGHRA, CDR2 YSYEKL, per germline. The DNA for the CDR3 is TGCGCCAGCAGCCATACGGGGGGCAGGCCGGGCGGAAATTACGAGCAGTACTTC. It translates to CASSHTGGRPGGNYEQYF.

The chain's CDR3 is CASSHKQGAIYNEQFF. The DNA of the CDR3 is TGTGCCAGCAGTCACAAACAGGGGGCGATTTACAATGAGCAGTTCTTC. The chain couples TRBV12-3 or TRBV12-4 to TRBJ2-1; 9 bases map to TRBD1. The J segment lost 4 bases and the V segment lost 5 bases, leaving 9 bases of the junction unmatched. The CDR3 spans 16 residues.

To note about this clonotype: This may arise from a read error, as a much more abundant clone is one base away. This rearrangement joins TRBV11-2 to TRBJ1-2; D is undetermined. The germline V gene encodes CDR1 SGHAT and CDR2 FQNNGV. The CDR3 loop spans 15 amino acids. DNA of the CDR3: TGTGCCAGCAGCTTAGGGGTTGGGATTTTCAATGGCTACATCTTC. Its translation: CASSLGVGIFNGYIF. The variable domain in full, completed from reference TRBV11-2 and TRBJ1-2, reads EAGVAQSPRYKIIEKRQSVAFWCNPISGHATLYWYQQILGQGPKLLIQFQNNGVVDDSQLPKDRFSAERLKGVDSTLKIQPAKLEDSAVYLCASSLGVGIFNGYIFGSGTRLTVV.

This clonotype was observed a few times. CDR3 nucleotide sequence: TGTGCCAGCGAAAAACCGGTGACAGGGGCCACAGGCTACACCTTC. Translation gives CASEKPVTGATGYTF. The chain joins TRBV28 to TRBJ1-2; 8 bases match TRBD1. V shed 8 bases and J 8 bases; nucleotides not matched to a gene: 16. This CDR3 is 15 amino acids long. Germline CDR1 is MDHEN and CDR2 is SYDVKM.

The chain has TRBV12-5 and TRBJ2-3; TRBD2 aligns across 7 bases. Trimming cost V 6 bases and J 2 bases; bases outside gene matches: 8. Germline CDR1 reads LGHNT; CDR2 reads FRNRAP. The CDR3 has 15 amino acids. The CDR3 loop reads CASGPGTTYTDTQYF. CDR3 in DNA: TGTGCTAGTGGACCCGGGACTACCTACACAGATACGCAGTATTTT.

This clonotype was recorded at least ten times. V gene TRBV18 combines with J gene TRBJ2-5; TRBD2 aligns across 7 bases. The V segment lost 2 bases and the J segment 2 bases; nucleotides outside the gene matches: 2. The CDR3 spans 14 residues. The germline gives CDR1 KGHSH, CDR2 LQKENI. This CDR3 is CASSPYGRQETQYF. DNA of the CDR3: TGTGCCAGCTCACCATACGGGAGGCAAGAGACCCAGTACTTC.

This clonotype has ten or more counts. This chain links TRBV2 with TRBJ2-7; D perhaps matches TRBD1 (6 bases). This CDR3 region has 13 residues. CDR1 is SNHLY and CDR2 is FYNNEI in the germline V gene. Deletions cut 4 bases from V and 5 bases from J, with 12 bases between. The chain's CDR3 is CASSVTGWDEQYF. The DNA of the CDR3 is TGTGCCAGCAGTGTAACAGGGTGGGACGAGCAGTACTTC.

This rearrangement joins TRBV24-1 to TRBJ1-3; 10 bases fit TRBD1. The germline gives CDR1 KGHDR, CDR2 SFDVKD. V lost 4 bases and J lost 1; bases outside the gene matches: 9. This CDR3 is 18 amino acids long. For the CDR3, the DNA is TGTGCCACCAGTGACACCGGGACAGGGGTATTTTCTGGAAACACCATATATTTT. It encodes CATSDTGTGVFSGNTIYF.

The chain couples TRBV10-1 to TRBJ2-3, with 7 nucleotides matching TRBD2. CDR1 is WNHNN and CDR2 is SYGVQD in the germline V gene (reference sequence). With V trimmed by 7 bases and J by 2 bases, 9 bases remained unmatched. The CDR3 contains 15 residues. Here the CDR3 reads CASTDEAGDTDTQYF. The CDR3 DNA sequence: TGCGCCAGCACCGATGAGGCGGGAGACACAGATACGCAGTATTTT.

Only a few counts were recorded for this clonotype. The chain has TRBV20-1 and TRBJ2-5, with D tentatively TRBD1 (6 bases). V lost 6 bases and J 1 base, leaving 12 bases between the germline ends. This CDR3 is 13 amino acids long. The germline V gene encodes CDR1 DFQATT and CDR2 SNEGSKA (reference sequence). CDR3 sequence reads: CSAPDRLQETQYF. The CDR3 region has the DNA TGCAGTGCACCGGACAGACTCCAAGAGACCCAGTACTTC.

This clonotype was seen at least ten times. V and J are TRBV5-1 and TRBJ2-7; 8 bases match TRBD2. This CDR3 contains 14 residues. The V segment lost 0 bases and the J segment 3 bases; nucleotides outside the gene matches: 2. Looked up from germline, CDR1 is SGHRS and CDR2 is YFSETQ. CDR3 residues: CASSLAGGIYEQYF. Here the CDR3 DNA reads TGCGCCAGCAGCTTGGCGGGAGGGATCTACGAGCAGTACTTC.

The V call is TRBV28, the J call TRBJ1-2; 8 bases match TRBD1. The CDR3 consists of 15 residues. The germline V gene encodes CDR1 MDHEN and CDR2 SYDVKM. The trim removed 1 base at V and 6 bases at J, leaving 7 bases unmatched. DNA of the CDR3: TGTGCCAGCAGTTTATTTACTGGACAGGGAGATGGCTACACCTTC. Translating gives CASSLFTGQGDGYTF.